These T cell receptor beta chains were read from a single sample in a study of T-cell memory formation after mild COVID-19. TCRdb analysed the 5' RACE reads with MiXCR anew, one entry per CDR3 protein. Among roughly 240,000 distinct CDR3 sequences listed, roughly 15% were seen once. Sample: PBMCs or a T cell subset sorted from them (not recorded which). These receptors originate from an adult woman who had mild COVID-19 (a few samples of this study predate the infection). Cell type and time point are not known. CDR3s include the opening cysteine and the closing phenylalanine or tryptophan. Each record gives: CDR3 DNA, CDR3 protein, CDR3 length, D gene, V gene, clone size, J gene. The D gene is left open where the match is weak. The listing skips clone size in some rows; elsewhere it reads once, few, many or a size class.

TGTGCCAGCAGTTTTAGAAGCCGAAGGGAGACCCAGTACTTC | CASSFRSRRETQYF | 14 | NA | TRBV12-3/TRBV12-4 | few | TRBJ2-5
TGTGCCAGCAGCCGCAGCGGGGGATCCTACAATGAGCAGTTCTTC | CASSRSGGSYNEQFF | 15 | TRBD2 | TRBV7-9 | many | TRBJ2-1
TGTGCCAGCTCACCTTCGACAGGGCCCTCCTACGAGCAGTACTTC | CASSPSTGPSYEQYF | 15 | TRBD1 | TRBV18 | few | TRBJ2-7
TGTGCCAGCAGTTTTGGACAGGGAGGTGGGGAGCTGTTTTTT | CASSFGQGGGELFF | 14 | TRBD1 | TRBV12-3/TRBV12-4 | many | TRBJ2-2
TGTGCCAGCAGCTCCGGGACTAGCGGGATCAATGAGCAGTTCTTC | CASSSGTSGINEQFF | 15 | TRBD2 | TRBV7-8 | few | TRBJ2-1
TGTGCCAGCAGCTTATTCCGGAGGTGGATTGAGACCCAGTACTTC | CASSLFRRWIETQYF | 15 | NA | TRBV7-3 | few | TRBJ2-5
TGCGCCAGCAGCCAAGATCGGCTACAGCAAGAGACCCAGTACTTC | CASSQDRLQQETQYF | 15 | NA | TRBV4-3 | few | TRBJ2-5
TGCGCCAGCAGCCCCACCGGGACAGGGGTATACTATGGCTACACCTTC | CASSPTGTGVYYGYTF | 16 | TRBD1 | TRBV5-1 | many | TRBJ1-2
TGTGCCAGCAGCCAAGATCAAGGGGAGGGACAGACCCAGTACTTC | CASSQDQGEGQTQYF | 15 | TRBD2 | TRBV3-1 | NA | TRBJ2-5
TGTGCCAGCTCACCATATGATAAAGGCGGGGAGCTGTTTTTT | CASSPYDKGGELFF | 14 | NA | TRBV18 | few | TRBJ2-2
TGTGCCAGCAGCCCCCCCGGGACAGGGGGGAATACGCAGTATTTT | CASSPPGTGGNTQYF | 15 | TRBD1 | TRBV7-9 | once | TRBJ2-3
TGTGCCAGCAGCCTTGGACAGGGCGGAAATCAGCCCCAGCATTTT | CASSLGQGGNQPQHF | 15 | TRBD1 | TRBV12-3/TRBV12-4 | many | TRBJ1-5
TGTGCCAGCAGCCAAGATTTACACAATGAGCAGTTCTTC | CASSQDLHNEQFF | 13 | NA | TRBV3-1 | few | TRBJ2-1
TGTGCCAGCAGCCCCTCGGGATTGGACAGTCTTATCTCTGGAAACACCATATATTTT | CASSPSGLDSLISGNTIYF | 19 | NA | TRBV9 | NA | TRBJ1-3
TGTGCCAGCAGGCAGGATTTGGGGGCTTACAATGAGCAGTTCTTC | CASRQDLGAYNEQFF | 15 | NA | TRBV5-6 | NA | TRBJ2-1
TGTGCCAGCAGCCTCCGTCCGGGACTAGCGGGGGGCACAGATACGCAGTATTTT | CASSLRPGLAGGTDTQYF | 18 | TRBD2 | TRBV7-2 | NA | TRBJ2-3
TGTGCCAGCAGAGCCCGGGGGGGAGCCACAGATACGCAGTATTTT | CASRARGGATDTQYF | 15 | TRBD2 | TRBV6-6 | NA | TRBJ2-3
TGTGCCAGCGGATTGGCCTCAGAAGGCCAGCCCCAGCATTTT | CASGLASEGQPQHF | 14 | NA | TRBV6-1 | NA | TRBJ1-5
TGTGCCAGCAGTTCGGCATCCGGCTACACCTTC | CASSSASGYTF | 11 | NA | TRBV27 | few | TRBJ1-2
TGTGCCAGCCGTCTGGCAGATACGCAGTATTTT | CASRLADTQYF | 11 | NA | TRBV3-1 | NA | TRBJ2-3
TGTGCCAGCAGGGAGGGACTAGCGTTGTACAATGAGCAGTTCTTC | CASREGLALYNEQFF | 15 | TRBD2 | TRBV7-2 | few | TRBJ2-1
TGTGCCAGCAGTCGGGACAGGGGGCAGGGAGAGACCCAGTACTTC | CASSRDRGQGETQYF | 15 | TRBD1 | TRBV12-3/TRBV12-4 | few | TRBJ2-5
TGTGCCAGCAGTGTAGCTGGGACAGGGTCACGAGGGCAGTACTTC | CASSVAGTGSRGQYF | 15 | TRBD1 | TRBV25-1 | few | TRBJ2-7
TGTGCCAGCAGCAGACAGGGATTCACAGATACGCAGTATTTT | CASSRQGFTDTQYF | 14 | TRBD1 | TRBV12-3/TRBV12-4 | many | TRBJ2-3
TGCGCCAGCAGCCAAGGGAGGGGATTAAACTATGGCTACACCTTC | CASSQGRGLNYGYTF | 15 | NA | TRBV4-3 | few | TRBJ1-2
TGTGCCAGCAGCTTAGAGTATCAACACCGCGCTTTCTTT | CASSLEYQHRAFF | 13 | NA | TRBV7-8 | many | TRBJ1-1
TGTGCCAGCAGCGGGCCCACACCAGGCGAGGGGCAGTACTTC | CASSGPTPGEGQYF | 14 | NA | TRBV9 | NA | TRBJ2-7
TGTGCCAGCAGTCTAGACACCTACTCCTACGAGCAGTACTTC | CASSLDTYSYEQYF | 14 | NA | TRBV12-3/TRBV12-4 | few | TRBJ2-7
TGTGCCAGCAGCTTAGGGTTGGGACAGACCTACGAGCAGTACTTC | CASSLGLGQTYEQYF | 15 | TRBD1 | TRBV7-2 | NA | TRBJ2-7
TGTGCCAGCAGTTACTCCCCCGGGGAGCTGTTTTTT | CASSYSPGELFF | 12 | NA | TRBV6-5 | few | TRBJ2-2
TGTGCCAGCAGTTTAGCGGGGTACAATCAGCCCCAGCATTTT | CASSLAGYNQPQHF | 14 | NA | TRBV12-3/TRBV12-4 | many | TRBJ1-5
TGTGCCAGCAGCTTAGGGGCCTTATCCTCCTACAATGAGCAGTTCTTC | CASSLGALSSYNEQFF | 16 | NA | TRBV7-2 | many | TRBJ2-1
TGTGCCAGCAGTCTAGTAATTACTCCGACAGGGGGCTCCTACGAGCAGTACTTC | CASSLVITPTGGSYEQYF | 18 | TRBD1 | TRBV7-8 | many | TRBJ2-7
TGTGCCATCAGTGATAAGCGGGAGGGCCGAAGATACGAGCAGTACTTC | CAISDKREGRRYEQYF | 16 | TRBD2 | TRBV10-3 | few | TRBJ2-7
TGTGCCAGCAGTGACCCGACACCCACCTACGAGCAGTACTTC | CASSDPTPTYEQYF | 14 | NA | TRBV25-1 | NA | TRBJ2-7
TGTGCCAGCAGAGAGGGAGCGACGGAGACCCAGTACTTC | CASREGATETQYF | 13 | NA | TRBV25-1 | few | TRBJ2-5
TGCGCCAGCACAAAGGGCGAAGGGACAGAACCCGAAGCTAACTATGGCTACACCTTC | CASTKGEGTEPEANYGYTF | 19 | TRBD1 | TRBV5-1 | NA | TRBJ1-2
TGTGCCAGCAGCTTAGCGCAGAGATGGGAGGGTGATGGCTACACCTTC | CASSLAQRWEGDGYTF | 16 | NA | TRBV7-2 | NA | TRBJ1-2
TGTGCCAGCAGATTAAACAGGGGCGAAAGGACTGAAGCTTTCTTT | CASRLNRGERTEAFF | 15 | TRBD1 | TRBV2 | NA | TRBJ1-1
TGTGCCAGCGTCGAGGGGCTCCTAATGAACACTGAAGCTTTCTTT | CASVEGLLMNTEAFF | 15 | NA | TRBV6-1 | few | TRBJ1-1
TGTGCCAGCGGGGTCGGCCTGAACACCGGGGAGCTGTTTTTT | CASGVGLNTGELFF | 14 | NA | TRBV2 | NA | TRBJ2-2